This TCR beta chain was obtained from a study of cytotoxic CD8 clonotypes in ibrutinib-treated CLL. About the study: Response material was collected after a median about 11 months of treatment, range 6 to 36. On average, each sample had some 260,000 productive templates and tens of thousands of productive rearrangements. Findings and caveats of the study: Clonality increased with ibrutinib response but returned toward baseline at progression. A difference in sampling times existed between sustained-remission and progressing patients.

Concerning this clone itself: Antigen specificity is unknown.

CDR1 is SEHNR and CDR2 is FQNEAQ in the germline V gene (reference sequence). V was pared by 7 bases and J by 4 bases, with 6 bases of the junction left unmatched. The CDR3 sequence is 13 residues long. TCRdb's copy holds only in-frame clones and misses some; the assay was immunoSEQ multiplex PCR. The profile covers about 150,000 clones, with about 75% appearing a single time and approximately 5.1% taken by the ten largest. Sequenced material: PBMCs, taken after 24 months of ibrutinib treatment. The sequence came from a human donor with chronic lymphocytic leukemia. The rearrangement uses TRBV7-9 and TRBJ2-7; TRBD2 matches at 8 bases. Here the CDR3 DNA reads TGTGCCAGCACAACTAGCGGAGGATACGAGCAGTACTTC. This gives the protein CASTTSGGYEQYF.